The subject of this entry is one T cell receptor (beta chain). The protocol was immunoSEQ multiplex PCR, while the TCRdb copy is restricted to in-frame clones and leaves out a portion. Of 150,000 to 200,000 clones detected, 90% to 95% appear once; the ten largest clones hold roughly 9.8%. The data stem from a study of T cell responses to AZD1222 COVID-19 vaccine. Germline V gives CDR1 SGDLS, CDR2 YYNGEE. The germline V and J ends were trimmed by 0 bases and 7 bases, with 13 bases remaining between them. This CDR3 has 14 amino acids. Sequenced here: peripheral blood, sampled on day 0 of AZD1222 vaccination. The rearrangement uses TRBV9 and TRBJ1-1; D gene unclear. This receptor was obtained from an adult in good health. This CDR3 reads CASSVAGEWGEAFF. The CDR3 nucleotides read TGTGCCAGCAGCGTAGCCGGTGAGTGGGGTGAAGCTTTCTTT.